This is a list of T cell receptor beta chains from one sample in a study of blood T cell repertoires in COVID-19. Sequencing used immunoSEQ multiplex PCR; TCRdb keeps in-frame clones, though not all of them. The sample carries hundreds of thousands of clones, around 85% recorded once. Specimen: peripheral blood. The source is a man aged 50 or older with COVID-19, enrolled during active disease. CDR3s include the opening cysteine and the closing phenylalanine or tryptophan. D genes are given only for firm matches. Clone size is not always given. Where it is, it says once, few, many or a class for expanded clones.

d_call clone_size cdr3_length j_call v_call cdr3_aa cdr3_nt
. . 13 TRBJ2-7 TRBV5-5 CASSLVQTYEQYF TGTGCCAGCAGCTTGGTCCAGACCTACGAGCAGTACTTC
TRBD1 . 18 TRBJ1-6 TRBV15 CATSRGAGGNSYNSPLHF TGTGCCACCAGCAGAGGAGCAGGGGGCAACTCCTATAATTCACCCCTCCACTTT
. . 15 TRBJ1-2 TRBV9 CASSVDPREMDGYTF TGTGCCAGCAGCGTAGACCCCCGGGAAATGGATGGCTACACCTTC
TRBD1 . 14 TRBJ1-4 TRBV19 CASGRTGYNEKLFF TGTGCCAGTGGCCGGACAGGTTATAATGAAAAACTGTTTTTT
. . 15 TRBJ1-5 TRBV6-5 CASRDPARVNQPQHF TGTGCCAGCAGGGATCCCGCCAGGGTCAATCAGCCCCAGCATTTT
TRBD2 . 16 TRBJ2-3 TRBV7-9 CASSPPGGGAPDTQYF TGTGCCAGCAGCCCGCCGGGCGGGGGGGCCCCAGATACGCAGTATTTT
. . 12 TRBJ1-3 TRBV30 CAGGTSGNTIYF TGTGCTGGGGGGACTTCTGGAAACACCATATATTTT
TRBD2 . 16 TRBJ2-2 TRBV6-5 CASSYPTSGGGGELFF TGTGCCAGCAGTTACCCGACTAGCGGGGGGGGCGGGGAGCTGTTTTTT
TRBD2 . 20 TRBJ2-3 TRBV9 CASSTRASGGSRGSTDTQYF TGTGCCAGCAGCACCAGGGCTAGCGGGGGGAGTAGAGGAAGCACAGATACGCAGTATTTT
. . 16 TRBJ2-2 TRBV7-2 CASSLAGGPYTGELFF TGTGCCAGCAGCTTAGCGGGGGGGCCTTACACCGGGGAGCTGTTTTTT
TRBD1 . 17 TRBJ2-3 TRBV9 CASSVTPGQGVVDTQYF TGTGCCAGCAGCGTAACCCCCGGACAGGGAGTTGTCGATACGCAGTATTTT
. few 15 TRBJ1-5 TRBV2 CASSFDSDSNQPQHF TGTGCCAGCAGTTTTGACTCAGATAGCAATCAGCCCCAGCATTTT
. . 16 TRBJ1-1 TRBV7-3 CASSPTTTGKITEAFF TGTGCCAGCAGCCCGACTACCACAGGGAAGATCACTGAAGCTTTCTTT
. . 16 TRBJ2-5 TRBV11-2 CASSLSGGTIGETQYF TGTGCCAGCAGCTTATCCGGAGGGACCATAGGAGAGACCCAGTACTTC
TRBD2 . 16 TRBJ2-3 TRBV9 CASSIGTSGGTDTQYF TGTGCCAGCAGCATCGGGACTAGCGGGGGCACAGATACGCAGTATTTT
. few 16 TRBJ1-6 TRBV18 CASSPGVEQGQSPLHF TGTGCCAGCTCACCAGGGGTTGAGCAGGGTCAATCACCCCTCCACTTT
. . 14 TRBJ2-3 TRBV4-1 CASSQPRGELAQYF TGCGCCAGCAGCCAACCCCGGGGAGAGCTAGCGCAGTATTTT
. . 14 TRBJ1-5 TRBV6-1 CASSESQVNQPQHF TGTGCCAGCAGTGAGAGCCAGGTCAATCAGCCCCAGCATTTT
TRBD1 . 14 TRBJ2-7 TRBV5-1 CASSSGTGLYEQYF TGCGCCAGCAGCTCCGGGACAGGACTCTACGAGCAGTACTTC
. . 15 TRBJ2-3 TRBV30 CAWAGGVSGTDTQYF TGTGCCTGGGCCGGAGGGGTTTCTGGCACAGATACGCAGTATTTT
TRBD1 once 12 TRBJ2-7 TRBV19 CASGHRGREQYF TGTGCCAGTGGCCACAGGGGGCGCGAGCAGTACTTC
TRBD2 . 16 TRBJ2-1 TRBV6-2/TRBV6-3 CASSTNTRGGYNEQFF TGTGCCAGCAGTACAAACACGCGGGGGGGATACAATGAGCAGTTCTTC
. . 13 TRBJ1-2 TRBV5-1 CASRKDSVDGYTF TGCGCCAGCAGAAAGGACAGTGTAGATGGCTACACCTTC
TRBD1 once 16 TRBJ2-3 TRBV6-6 CASSHRAGGVGDTQYF TGTGCCAGCAGCCACCGGGCAGGGGGAGTCGGGGATACGCAGTATTTT
TRBD2 . 16 TRBJ2-7 TRBV4-2 CASSQEAGLGSYEQYF TGTGCCAGCAGCCAAGAGGCGGGACTAGGATCCTACGAGCAGTACTTC
TRBD2 . 13 TRBJ2-5 TRBV12-3/TRBV12-4 CASSSSGGMTQYF TGTGCCAGCAGTTCTAGCGGGGGTATGACCCAGTACTTC
TRBD1 . 19 TRBJ2-3 TRBV6-2/TRBV6-3 CASSYSLGTGSPKGDTQYF TGTGCCAGCAGTTACTCCCTCGGGACAGGGTCCCCCAAAGGCGATACGCAGTATTTT
. . 17 TRBJ2-1 TRBV28 CASSRATPGLEHNEQFF TGTGCCAGCAGCCGGGCTACACCGGGACTGGAACACAATGAGCAGTTCTTC
TRBD1 few 17 TRBJ2-1 TRBV19 CASRPHGTGGRYNEQFF TGTGCCAGTAGACCCCACGGGACAGGGGGTCGGTACAATGAGCAGTTCTTC
. . 12 TRBJ2-7 TRBV28 CASSLEGYEQYF TGTGCCAGCAGTTTAGAGGGTTACGAGCAGTACTTC
TRBD2 . 17 TRBJ2-2 TRBV11-2 CASSSQGPAGVTGELFF TGTGCCAGCAGCTCTCAGGGGCCAGCGGGGGTCACCGGGGAGCTGTTTTTT
. . 15 TRBJ1-5 TRBV4-1 CASSLEPGLNQPQHF TGCGCCAGCAGCCTAGAACCGGGACTGAATCAGCCCCAGCATTTT
. . 13 TRBJ1-1 TRBV11-1 CASSLIIFTEAFF TGTGCCAGCAGCTTAATAATCTTCACTGAAGCTTTCTTT
TRBD1 . 14 TRBJ2-7 TRBV5-1 CASRLGTGSYEQYF TGCGCCAGCCGGCTAGGGACAGGGTCCTACGAGCAGTACTTC
TRBD1 . 15 TRBJ2-2 TRBV19 CASRDVQGAIGELFF TGTGCCAGTAGGGACGTACAGGGGGCAATCGGGGAGCTGTTTTTT
TRBD1 . 16 TRBJ2-3 TRBV4-3 CASSQERTGGTDTQYF TGCGCCAGCAGCCAAGAACGGACAGGGGGCACAGATACGCAGTATTTT
TRBD1 . 15 TRBJ1-4 TRBV15 CATSTERTGPEKLFF TGTGCCACCAGCACCGAAAGGACAGGGCCTGAAAAACTGTTTTTT
TRBD2 . 14 TRBJ2-7 TRBV5-1 CASSYERGSYEQYF TGCGCCAGCAGCTATGAGCGGGGCTCCTACGAGCAGTACTTC